This TCR beta chain was sequenced for a study of T cells in Graves' hyperthyroidism and ophthalmopathy (dated by TCRdb to between 2017 and 2020). For the wider study: Peripheral blood was sampled at the time of initial diagnosis, prior to any treatment. A discovery cohort of roughly 100 patients, roughly 43 with Graves' ophthalmopathy and 55 to 65 with stable Graves' hyperthyroidism, was used to find distinguishing TCR V-J signatures. Whether ophthalmopathy could be predicted prospectively was tested in an independent validation cohort made up of 18 to 20 hyperthyroidism patients plus 17 patients who later progressed to ophthalmopathy. For training and testing, the 80 to 100 patients in the discovery cohort were randomly divided in a 7:3 ratio. In about six Graves' hyperthyroidism patients, the study also compared T-cell repertoires from thyroid tissue with T-cell repertoires from blood. Following sampling, methimazole starting at 30 mg daily was given to hyperthyroidism patients, and high-dose intravenous methylprednisolone was given to ophthalmopathy patients. The paper describes TCR Vbeta CDR3 sequencing of around 140 peripheral blood samples, made up of some 42 ophthalmopathy patients, 70 to 75 hyperthyroidism patients and 17 progressor patients.

Paper-wide results and their limitations: A 13 V-J signature model separated ophthalmopathy from stable hyperthyroidism, with around 88% sensitivity and about 81% specificity in cross-validation and 80%/75% in testing. During validation, the model predicted progression to ophthalmopathy a median of around 7 months ahead of onset, with around 65% sensitivity and roughly 75% specificity. No statistical method was used to set the sample size in advance, and investigators knew the group allocation. Most expanded thyroid clonotypes (frequency above 0.001) were also found in blood, which suggests that blood repertoires may mirror thyroid immune responses.

This clonotype was found a few times. Its target antigen remains unknown. Base-call qualities are not available, and no considerably larger clone is one nucleotide away. Amplification of TCR beta CDR3 regions was carried out from RNA transcripts. A first-round RT-PCR of the TCR CDR3 used the HTBI primer set with the Qiagen OneStep RT-PCR kit. A second multiplex PCR round built the libraries, followed by size selection and purification. Libraries were sequenced paired-end with 100 bp reads on an Illumina HiSeq2000. The authors' pipeline ran thus. SOAPnuke was used to process the raw data, throwing out any read that contained adapters or uncalled bases, had a mean Phred below 15, or lacked an exact constant-primer or identifier match. COPE v1.2.5 was used to merge high-quality paired reads, and clonotypes were defined as unique nucleotide sequences. MiTCR v1.1 was used to align the clonotypes against IMGT TRBV, TRBD and TRBJ reference segments. Analysis was restricted to V-J combinations with a frequency above 0.0001, which covered 99% to 99.2% of repertoires. The TCS score was defined as the ratio of F50 (clonal expansion) to E x V (chaos), calculated using BLOSUM62-based TCRdist between CDR3 peptides within each V-J. Welch's t-statistics and random forest reduced fewer than 550 V-J features to 13, which were used in a naive Bayes classifier (R e1071). The public reads were reprocessed in TCRdb via fastp at Q25 and MiXCR, keeping in-frame beta chains. Each CDR3 protein gets just one entry, which takes the most common genes and DNA from the rows behind it. TCRdb's processing, not the study's, gives the V and J calls here. This sample has a few hundred thousand distinct CDR3 sequences in its table, and about a fifth of those were observed once. 35% to 50% of the sample rests with the top ten.

Ophthalmopathy patients had moderately to severely active disease, with a Clinical Activity Score of 3 or more, a NOSPECS grade of 4 or more, and a disease duration of less than 3 months. Exclusion was applied to patients with uncontrolled infections, other autoimmune diseases, pregnancy or lactation. Diagnoses were based on clinical symptoms, serum thyroxine and TRAb, thyroid ultrasound and orbital computed tomography. PBMCs were separated from roughly 9.6 ml of fresh peripheral blood using Ficoll-Paque density gradient centrifugation. Total RNA was extracted with Trizol reagent, and quality was checked on an Agilent 2100 Bioanalyzer. The sequencing input was blood. This TCR derives from a man younger than 35 with Graves' ophthalmopathy.

The DNA reads TGTGCCAGCAGCTCGGGGGGCTGGGGGGTATATGGCTACACCTTC. This sequence encodes CASSSGGWGVYGYTF. The chain couples TRBV7-6 to TRBJ1-2; TRBD1 might be the D gene, on 6 matching bases. The CDR3, from cysteine to phenylalanine, totals 15 residues. Just CDR3 DNA is preserved here, 45 bases in frame from base 1. Looking up the germline V gene yields CDR1 SGHVS and CDR2 FNYEAQ. The junction carries 17 bases between V and J, which are trimmed by 4 bases and 5 bases respectively.